This TCR beta chain derives from a study of blood T cell repertoires in COVID-19. The wider study: Material from acute and convalescent COVID-19 was sourced from the United States, Italy and Spain.

Clones were read by immunoSEQ multiplex PCR, and TCRdb kept only the in-frame ones, dropping some. The table records roughly 400,000 clones, 80% to 95% of them present only once. This CDR3 spans 16 amino acids. CDR1 and CDR2 (germline): MNHEY, SVGAGI. V dropped 2 bases and J dropped 1; count of bases not matched to a gene: 6. Enrollees, about 18 to 90 years old, lived in some 24 US areas. Self-reported history from a screening survey and questionnaire set each donor's cohort. No more than 2 weeks before study entry, exposed participants had met a case of COVID-19. This chain connects TRBV6-5 to TRBJ2-5; 8 bases fit TRBD1. Sequenced input: PBMCs or T cells enriched from blood (not recorded which). The sequence derives from a woman aged 40 to 55 who had been exposed to COVID-19. The CDR3 protein is CASSYAGTGLQETQYF. CDR3 bases: TGTGCCAGCAGTTACGCCGGGACAGGACTCCAAGAGACCCAGTACTTC.